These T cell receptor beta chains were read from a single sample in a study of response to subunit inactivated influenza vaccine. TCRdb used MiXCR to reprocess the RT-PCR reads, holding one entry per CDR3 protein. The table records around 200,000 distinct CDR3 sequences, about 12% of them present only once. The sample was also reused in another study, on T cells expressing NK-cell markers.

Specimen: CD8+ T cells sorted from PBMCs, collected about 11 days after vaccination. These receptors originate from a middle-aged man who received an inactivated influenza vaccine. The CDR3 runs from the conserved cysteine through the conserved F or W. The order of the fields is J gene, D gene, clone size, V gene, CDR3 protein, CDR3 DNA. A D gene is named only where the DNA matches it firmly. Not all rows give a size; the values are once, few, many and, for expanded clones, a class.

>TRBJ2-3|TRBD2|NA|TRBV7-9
CASSSVLAGGPDTQYF
TGTGCCAGCAGCTCCGTACTAGCGGGAGGGCCAGATACGCAGTATTTT
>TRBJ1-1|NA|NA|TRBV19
CASSTRANEAFF
TGTGCCAGTAGTACCAGGGCTAATGAAGCTTTCTTT
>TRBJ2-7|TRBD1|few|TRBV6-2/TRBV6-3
CASTSGTGVSYEQYF
TGTGCCAGCACCTCCGGGACAGGGGTCTCCTACGAGCAGTACTTC
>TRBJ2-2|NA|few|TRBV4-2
CASSEESGTGELFF
TGTGCCAGCAGCGAAGAAAGCGGGACCGGGGAGCTGTTTTTT
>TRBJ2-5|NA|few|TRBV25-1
CASSEFVRETQYF
TGTGCCAGCAGTGAATTCGTTCGAGAGACCCAGTACTTC
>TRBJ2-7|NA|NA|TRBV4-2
CASSQDGTGSYEQYF
TGTGCCAGCAGCCAAGATGGTACAGGGTCCTACGAGCAGTACTTC
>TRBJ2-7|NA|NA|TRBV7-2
CASSSGSEQYF
TGTGCCAGCAGTTCAGGTAGCGAGCAGTACTTC
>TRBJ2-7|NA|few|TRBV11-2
CASSLRQGGFYEQYF
TGTGCCAGCAGCTTACGTCAGGGAGGCTTCTACGAGCAGTACTTC
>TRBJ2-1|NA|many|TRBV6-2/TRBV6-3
CASGLYSYNEQFF
TGTGCCAGCGGCCTTTACTCCTACAATGAGCAGTTCTTC
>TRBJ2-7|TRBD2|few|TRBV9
CASSAGLAGYEQYF
TGTGCCAGCAGCGCCGGACTAGCGGGTTACGAGCAGTACTTC
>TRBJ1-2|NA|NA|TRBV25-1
CASSRGGDYGYTF
TGTGCCAGCAGTCGGGGAGGGGACTATGGCTACACCTTC
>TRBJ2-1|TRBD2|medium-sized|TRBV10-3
CAISDPERGPHNEQFF
TGTGCCATCAGTGACCCGGAGCGGGGGCCCCACAATGAGCAGTTCTTC
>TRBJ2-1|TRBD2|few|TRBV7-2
CASSLYGRGLGHNEQFF
TGTGCCAGCAGCTTATACGGTCGGGGACTAGGCCACAATGAGCAGTTCTTC
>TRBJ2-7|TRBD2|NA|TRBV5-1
CASSQPGLGTYEQYF
TGCGCCAGCAGCCAACCGGGACTAGGGACCTACGAGCAGTACTTC
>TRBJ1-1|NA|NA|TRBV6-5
CASSYSRGTEAFF
TGTGCCAGCAGTTACTCCCGAGGCACTGAAGCTTTCTTT
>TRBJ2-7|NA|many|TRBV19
CAVGDEQYF
TGTGCCGTAGGGGACGAGCAGTACTTC
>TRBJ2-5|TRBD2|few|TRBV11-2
CASSNLGGLAGGQETQYF
TGTGCCAGCAGCAACCTTGGGGGACTAGCGGGGGGACAAGAGACCCAGTACTTC
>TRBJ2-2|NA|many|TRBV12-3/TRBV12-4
CASSSGRTRSHTGELFF
TGTGCCAGCAGTTCCGGGCGAACTAGGTCGCACACCGGGGAGCTGTTTTTT
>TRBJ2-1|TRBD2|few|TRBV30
CAWSTGTSDYNEQFF
TGTGCCTGGAGCACCGGGACTAGCGACTACAATGAGCAGTTCTTC
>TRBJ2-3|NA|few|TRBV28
CASSLRDAAVTDTQYF
TGTGCCAGCAGTCTCCGGGACGCGGCAGTTACAGATACGCAGTATTTT
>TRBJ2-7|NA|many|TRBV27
CASSPQGGYLREQYF
TGTGCCAGCAGTCCCCAGGGGGGGTACCTACGCGAGCAGTACTTC
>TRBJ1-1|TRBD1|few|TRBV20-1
CSARGDRGLMNTEAFF
TGCAGTGCTAGAGGGGACAGGGGACTTATGAACACTGAAGCTTTCTTT
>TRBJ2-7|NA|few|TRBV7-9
CASSPSYGTGYEQYF
TGTGCCAGCAGCCCATCCTATGGCACTGGCTACGAGCAGTACTTC
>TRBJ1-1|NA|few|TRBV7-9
CASSLALGRVGTEAFF
TGTGCCAGCAGCTTAGCGTTGGGTCGGGTCGGCACTGAAGCTTTCTTT
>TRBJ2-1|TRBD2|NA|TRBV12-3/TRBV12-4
CASSTAGVSYNEQFF
TGTGCCAGCAGTACCGCGGGGGTTTCCTACAATGAGCAGTTCTTC
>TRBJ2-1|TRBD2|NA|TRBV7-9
CASSGGLAGYYEQFF
TGTGCCAGCAGCGGTGGACTAGCGGGATACTATGAGCAGTTCTTC
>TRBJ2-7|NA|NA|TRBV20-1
CSAFPDSYEQYF
TGCAGTGCCTTTCCCGACTCCTACGAGCAGTACTTC
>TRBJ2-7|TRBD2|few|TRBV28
CASSLVGLSGGPIEQYF
TGTGCCAGCAGTTTAGTGGGACTTAGCGGGGGTCCTATCGAGCAGTACTTC
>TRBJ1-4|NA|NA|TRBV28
CASSSQDTYYATNEKLFF
TGTGCCAGCAGTTCCCAGGACACCTACTATGCAACTAATGAAAAACTGTTTTTT
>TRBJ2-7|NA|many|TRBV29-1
CSPPADYRYEQYF
TGCAGCCCCCCGGCGGACTACCGCTACGAGCAGTACTTC
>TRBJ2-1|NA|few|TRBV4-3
CASSQQGFNEQFF
TGCGCCAGCAGCCAACAGGGGTTCAATGAGCAGTTCTTC
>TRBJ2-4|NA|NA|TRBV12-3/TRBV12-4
CASSLARPGLAKNIQYF
TGTGCCAGCAGTTTAGCGCGACCAGGCCTAGCCAAAAACATTCAGTACTTC
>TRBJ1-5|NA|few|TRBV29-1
CSVQTGVDNQPQHF
TGCAGCGTCCAAACCGGGGTAGACAATCAGCCCCAGCATTTT
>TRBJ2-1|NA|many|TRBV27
CASSLIAPAINEQFF
TGTGCCAGCAGTTTAATAGCGCCGGCCATAAATGAGCAGTTCTTC
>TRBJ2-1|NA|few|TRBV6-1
CASRQGTNMWNEQFF
TGTGCCAGCAGACAGGGTACTAATATGTGGAATGAGCAGTTCTTC
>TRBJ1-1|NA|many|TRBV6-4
CASSYRANTEAFF
TGTGCCAGCAGCTACAGGGCTAACACTGAAGCTTTCTTT
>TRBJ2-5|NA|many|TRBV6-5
CASSYGAELSKETQYF
TGTGCCAGCAGTTACGGGGCAGAACTTTCCAAAGAGACCCAGTACTTC
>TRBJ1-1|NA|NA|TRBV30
CAWSVFFGRNTEAFF
TGTGCCTGGAGTGTATTCTTTGGGAGAAACACTGAAGCTTTCTTT
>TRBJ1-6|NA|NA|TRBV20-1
CSARGRSSYNSPLHF
TGCAGTGCTAGGGGTAGAAGCTCCTATAATTCACCCCTCCACTTT
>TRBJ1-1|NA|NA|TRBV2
CASSDREGTGNTEAFF
TGTGCCAGCAGTGACAGGGAAGGAACGGGAAACACTGAAGCTTTCTTT
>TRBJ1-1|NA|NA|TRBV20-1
CSARDPGDGTINTEAFF
TGCAGTGCTAGAGATCCAGGCGACGGGACAATTAACACTGAAGCTTTCTTT
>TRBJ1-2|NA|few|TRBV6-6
CASTPGEIYGYTF
TGTGCCAGCACCCCCGGTGAAATCTATGGCTACACCTTC
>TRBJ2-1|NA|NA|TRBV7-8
CASSLARHSEQFF
TGTGCCAGCAGCTTAGCCAGGCACAGTGAGCAGTTCTTC
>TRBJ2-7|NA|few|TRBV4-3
CASSQESTPRSYEQYF
TGCGCCAGCAGCCAAGAGTCCACACCTCGGAGCTACGAGCAGTACTTC
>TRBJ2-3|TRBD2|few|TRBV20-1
CSARGETSGSWTDTQYF
TGCAGTGCGAGGGGAGAAACTAGCGGGAGTTGGACAGATACGCAGTATTTT
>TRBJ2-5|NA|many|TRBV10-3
CAISGEDAGETQYF
TGTGCCATCAGTGGCGAGGACGCGGGGGAGACCCAGTACTTC
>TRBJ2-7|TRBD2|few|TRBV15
CATSEGLASYEQYF
TGTGCCACCAGCGAGGGACTAGCTAGCTACGAGCAGTACTTC
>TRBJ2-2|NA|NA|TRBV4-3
CASSQGIAANTGELFF
TGCGCCAGCAGCCAAGGTATAGCGGCGAACACCGGGGAGCTGTTTTTT
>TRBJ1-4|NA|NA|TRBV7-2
CASSLGDNPYEKLFF
TGTGCCAGCAGCCTTGGGGATAACCCTTATGAAAAACTGTTTTTT
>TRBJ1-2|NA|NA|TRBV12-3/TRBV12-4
CASTLGGNGYTF
TGTGCCAGCACCTTAGGGGGGAATGGCTACACCTTC
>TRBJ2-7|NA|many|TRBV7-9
CASSLGEIYEQYF
TGTGCCAGCAGCTTAGGGGAAATCTACGAGCAGTACTTC
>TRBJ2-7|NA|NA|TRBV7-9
CASSPLGTADSYEQYF
TGTGCCAGCAGCCCTCTGGGGACTGCCGACTCCTACGAGCAGTACTTC
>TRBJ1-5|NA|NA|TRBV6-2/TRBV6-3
CASSYSNTMPQHF
TGTGCCAGCAGTTACTCGAATACCATGCCCCAGCATTTT
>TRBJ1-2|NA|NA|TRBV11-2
CASSLFGGLEGYTF
TGTGCCAGCAGCTTATTCGGGGGGCTAGAAGGCTACACCTTC
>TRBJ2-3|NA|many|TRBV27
CPNGPGRDTDTQYF
TGTCCCAACGGCCCCGGACGAGACACAGATACGCAGTATTTT
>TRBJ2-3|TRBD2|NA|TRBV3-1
CASSLLAGASTDTQYF
TGTGCCAGCAGCCTACTAGCGGGAGCTAGCACAGATACGCAGTATTTT
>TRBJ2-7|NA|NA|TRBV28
CASRRTGTPFYEQYF
TGTGCCAGCAGACGGACCGGGACTCCTTTCTACGAGCAGTACTTC
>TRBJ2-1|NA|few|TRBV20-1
CSARDLVHNEQFF
TGCAGTGCTAGGGACTTGGTCCACAATGAGCAGTTCTTC
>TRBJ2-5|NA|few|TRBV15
CATSREGDQETQYF
TGTGCCACCAGCAGAGAGGGGGACCAAGAGACCCAGTACTTC
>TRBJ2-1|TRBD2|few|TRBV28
CATGLAGGPEQFF
TGTGCCACAGGACTAGCGGGGGGTCCTGAGCAGTTCTTC